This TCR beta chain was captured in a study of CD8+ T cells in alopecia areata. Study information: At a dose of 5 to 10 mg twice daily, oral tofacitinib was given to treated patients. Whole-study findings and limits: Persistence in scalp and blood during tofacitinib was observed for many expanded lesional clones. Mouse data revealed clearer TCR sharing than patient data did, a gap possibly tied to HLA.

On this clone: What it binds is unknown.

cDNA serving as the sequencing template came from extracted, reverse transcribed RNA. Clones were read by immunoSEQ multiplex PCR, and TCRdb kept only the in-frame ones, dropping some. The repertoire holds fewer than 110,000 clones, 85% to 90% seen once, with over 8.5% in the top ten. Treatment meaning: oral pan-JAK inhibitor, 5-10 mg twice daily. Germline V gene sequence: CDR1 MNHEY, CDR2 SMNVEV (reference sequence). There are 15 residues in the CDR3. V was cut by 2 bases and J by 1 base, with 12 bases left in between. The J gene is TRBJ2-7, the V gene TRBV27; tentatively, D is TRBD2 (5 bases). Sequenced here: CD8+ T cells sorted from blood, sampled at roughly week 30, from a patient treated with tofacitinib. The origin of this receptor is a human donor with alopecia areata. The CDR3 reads CASSLGKRRSYEQYF. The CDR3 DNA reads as TGTGCCAGCAGTTTAGGGAAGAGGAGGTCCTACGAGCAGTACTTC.